Listed here are 5 T cell receptor beta chains from one sample, sequenced in a study of blood T cell repertoires in COVID-19. Some clones are missing from TCRdb's copy, which holds only in-frame ones; the method was immunoSEQ multiplex PCR. The sample holds about 43,000 clones, 88% seen once. The sequenced sample was peripheral blood. These receptors all stem from a human donor in a cohort sampled during active COVID-19.

CDR3 sequence reads: CASSEQGWNTDTQYF. The CDR3 coding sequence is TGTGCCAGCAGTGAACAGGGATGGAACACAGATACGCAGTATTTT. The J gene is TRBJ2-3, the V gene TRBV6-1; a weak D match, TRBD1 (5 bases). Trimming cost V 2 bases and J 2 bases, with 11 bases left between them. This CDR3 is built from 15 residues. The germline V gene encodes CDR1 MNHNS and CDR2 SASEGT.

V and J are TRBV10-1 and TRBJ2-2; 10 nucleotides agree with TRBD1. CDR1 is WNHNN and CDR2 is SYGVQD in the germline V gene (reference sequence). V was clipped by 4 bases and J by 4 bases; unmatched bases: 6. The length of the CDR3 is 16 residues. This CDR3 is CASSAGTGVVTGELFF. CDR3 DNA sequence: TGCGCCAGCAGTGCCGGGACAGGGGTGGTCACCGGGGAGCTGTTTTTT.

The CDR3 loop is CASSSTEGLLVRFSEAFF. The CDR3 region has the DNA TGTGCCAGCAGCTCAACTGAGGGTTTATTGGTTAGGTTCTCTGAAGCTTTCTTT. V usage is TRBV7-9 and J usage is TRBJ1-1; D is undetermined. The ends were cut back, 4 bases at V and 6 bases at J, with 27 bases in the middle. Looked up from germline, CDR1 is SEHNR and CDR2 is FQNEAQ (reference sequence). This CDR3 spans 18 amino acids.

This clone was seen a single time. V is TRBV5-4 and J is TRBJ2-1; weak D call: TRBD1 (6 bases). The germline V gene encodes CDR1 SGHNT and CDR2 YYREEE (reference sequence). This CDR3 comprises 17 residues. V shed 0 bases and J shed 0 bases, with 13 bases lying between them. The CDR3 nucleotides read TGTGCCAGCAGCTTGGCACAGGGAAGGAGCTCCTACAATGAGCAGTTCTTC. Translation: CASSLAQGRSSYNEQFF. The full variable domain, rest sourced from reference TRBV5-4 and TRBJ2-1, is ETGVTQSPTHLIKTRGQQVTLRCSSQSGHNTVSWYQQALGQGPQFIFQYYREEENGRGNFPPRFSGLQFPNYSSELNVNALELDDSALYLCASSLAQGRSSYNEQFFGPGTRLTVL.

The V and J genes are TRBV2 and TRBJ1-1; 12 bases fit TRBD1. CDR1 is SNHLY, CDR2 FYNNEI, per germline. Trimming at V came to 10 bases and at J to 6 bases, leaving 18 bases not matched to a gene. CDR3 length: 17 amino acids. The CDR3 nucleotides read TGTGCCACCGAGGGGACAGGGGGCGGACTATCCCTCGCTGAAGCTTTCTTT. It yields the protein CATEGTGGGLSLAEAFF.